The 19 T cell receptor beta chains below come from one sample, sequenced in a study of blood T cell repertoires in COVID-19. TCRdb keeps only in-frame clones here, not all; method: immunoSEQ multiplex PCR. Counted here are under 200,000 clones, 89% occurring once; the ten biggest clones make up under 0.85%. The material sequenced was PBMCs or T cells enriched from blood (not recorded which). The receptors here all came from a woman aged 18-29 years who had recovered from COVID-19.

The DNA for the CDR3 is TGTGCCAGTAGTACCGTAGCGAGTAATGAGCAGTTCTTC. Residues: CASSTVASNEQFF. The gene calls are TRBV19 and TRBJ2-1, with D maybe TRBD2 (5 bases). V was trimmed by 4 bases and J by 7 bases, leaving 11 bases between them. In germline, CDR1 is LNHDA, CDR2 SQIVND (reference sequence). CDR3 size: 13 residues.

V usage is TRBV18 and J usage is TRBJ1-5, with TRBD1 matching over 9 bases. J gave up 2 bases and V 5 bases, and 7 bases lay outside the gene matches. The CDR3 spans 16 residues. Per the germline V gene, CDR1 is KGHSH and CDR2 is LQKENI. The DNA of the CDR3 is TGTGCCAGCTCATATACAGGGGGCGACGGCAATCAGCCCCAGCATTTT. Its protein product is CASSYTGGDGNQPQHF.

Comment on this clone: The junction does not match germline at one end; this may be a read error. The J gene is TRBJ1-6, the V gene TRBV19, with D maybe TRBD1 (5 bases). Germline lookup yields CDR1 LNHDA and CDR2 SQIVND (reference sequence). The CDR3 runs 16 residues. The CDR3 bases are TGTGCAAGTAGTATCTCCCTTCAGGGTTTGGATTCACCCCTCCACTTT. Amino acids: CASSISLQGLDSPLHF.

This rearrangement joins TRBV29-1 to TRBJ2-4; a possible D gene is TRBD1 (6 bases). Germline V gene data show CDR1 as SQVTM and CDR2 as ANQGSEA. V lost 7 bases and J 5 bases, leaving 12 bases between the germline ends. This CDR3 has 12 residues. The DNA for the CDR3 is TGCAGCGGCAGGGGTGAGGAAAACATTCAGTACTTC. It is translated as CSGRGEENIQYF.

CDR3 in DNA: TGTGCCAGCAGTGATCGCGGGAGGTCCTACAATGAGCAGTTCTTC. It is translated as CASSDRGRSYNEQFF. The chain combines TRBV2 with TRBJ2-1; 8 nucleotides align to TRBD2. V gave up 3 bases and J gave up 1 base; unmatched junction bases: 2. The CDR3 length is 15 residues. CDR1 and CDR2 (germline): SNHLY, FYNNEI.

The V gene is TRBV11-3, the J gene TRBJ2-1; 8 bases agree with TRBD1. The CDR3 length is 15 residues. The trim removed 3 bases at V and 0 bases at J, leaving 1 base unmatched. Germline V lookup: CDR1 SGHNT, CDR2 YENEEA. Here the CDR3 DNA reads TGTGCCAGCAGCTTCACAGGGGGCTCCTACAATGAGCAGTTCTTC. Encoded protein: CASSFTGGSYNEQFF.

The CDR3 nucleotides are TGTGCCAGCAGTTTAAGGAGACTAGCGGGACGAACCTACAATGAGCAGTTCTTC. It codes for CASSLRRLAGRTYNEQFF. The chain carries TRBV28 and TRBJ2-1, with 11 bases identical to TRBD2. The CDR3 spans 18 residues. The V gene end was trimmed by 2 bases and the J gene end by 2 bases; junction bases not matched to a gene: 8. Germline-derived CDR1 and CDR2 are MDHEN and SYDVKM.

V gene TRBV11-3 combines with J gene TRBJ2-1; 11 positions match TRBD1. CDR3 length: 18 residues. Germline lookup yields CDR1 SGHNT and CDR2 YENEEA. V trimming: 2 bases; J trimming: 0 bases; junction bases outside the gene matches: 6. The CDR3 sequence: CASSLRDRGGGSYNEQFF. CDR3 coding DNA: TGTGCCAGCAGCTTAAGGGACAGGGGGGGAGGCTCCTACAATGAGCAGTTCTTC.

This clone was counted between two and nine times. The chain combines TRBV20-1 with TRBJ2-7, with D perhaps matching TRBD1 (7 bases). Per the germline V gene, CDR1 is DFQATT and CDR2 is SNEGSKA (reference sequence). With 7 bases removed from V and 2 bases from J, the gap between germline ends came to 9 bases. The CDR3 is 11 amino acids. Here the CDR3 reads CSVRGAYEQYF. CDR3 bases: TGCAGTGTCAGGGGGGCCTACGAGCAGTACTTC.

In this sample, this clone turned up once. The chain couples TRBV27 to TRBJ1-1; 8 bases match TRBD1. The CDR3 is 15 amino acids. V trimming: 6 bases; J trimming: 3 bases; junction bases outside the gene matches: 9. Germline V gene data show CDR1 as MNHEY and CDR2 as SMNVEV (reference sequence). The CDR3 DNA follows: TGTGCCAGCAGACCGGACAGGGATCGCTACACTGAAGCTTTCTTT. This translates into CASRPDRDRYTEAFF.

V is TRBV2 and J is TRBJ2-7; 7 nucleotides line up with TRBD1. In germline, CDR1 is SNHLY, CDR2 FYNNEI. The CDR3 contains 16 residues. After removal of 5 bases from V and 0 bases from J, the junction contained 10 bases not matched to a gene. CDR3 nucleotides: TGTGCCAGCAGTCACCGGGACAGAATCTACTCCTACGAGCAGTACTTC. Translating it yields CASSHRDRIYSYEQYF.

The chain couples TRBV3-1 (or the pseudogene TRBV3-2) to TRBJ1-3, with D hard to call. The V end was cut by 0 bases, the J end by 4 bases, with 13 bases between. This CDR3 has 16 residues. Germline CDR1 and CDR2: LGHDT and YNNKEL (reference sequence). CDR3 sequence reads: CASSQDGQVKGNTIYF. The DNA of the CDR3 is TGTGCCAGCAGCCAAGATGGGCAAGTAAAAGGAAACACCATATATTTT.

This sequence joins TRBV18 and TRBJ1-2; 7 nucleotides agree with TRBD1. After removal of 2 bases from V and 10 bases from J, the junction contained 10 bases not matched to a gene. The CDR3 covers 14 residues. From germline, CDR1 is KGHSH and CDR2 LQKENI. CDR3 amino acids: CASSPGGQLRAYTF. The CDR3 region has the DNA TGTGCCAGCTCACCAGGGGGACAGCTAAGAGCCTACACCTTC.

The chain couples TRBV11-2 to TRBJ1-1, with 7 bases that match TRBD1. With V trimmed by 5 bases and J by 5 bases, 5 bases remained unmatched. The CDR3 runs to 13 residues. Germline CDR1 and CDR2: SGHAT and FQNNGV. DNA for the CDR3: TGTGCCAGCAGCACGCAGGGGGGTACTGAAGCTTTCTTT. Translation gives CASSTQGGTEAFF.

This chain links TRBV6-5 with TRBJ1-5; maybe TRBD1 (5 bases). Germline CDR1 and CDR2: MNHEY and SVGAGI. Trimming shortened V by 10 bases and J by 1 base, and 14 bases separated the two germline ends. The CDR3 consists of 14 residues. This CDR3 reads CAMAAGMSNQPQHF. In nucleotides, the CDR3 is TGTGCCATGGCCGCAGGGATGAGCAATCAGCCCCAGCATTTT.

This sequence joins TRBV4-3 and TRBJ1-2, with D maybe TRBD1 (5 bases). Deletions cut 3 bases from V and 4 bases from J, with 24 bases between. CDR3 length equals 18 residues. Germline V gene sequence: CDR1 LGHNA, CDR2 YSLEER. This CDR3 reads CASSHSIRAGGEGYGYTF. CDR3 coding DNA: TGCGCCAGCAGCCATAGTATAAGGGCGGGGGGAGAAGGCTATGGCTACACCTTC.

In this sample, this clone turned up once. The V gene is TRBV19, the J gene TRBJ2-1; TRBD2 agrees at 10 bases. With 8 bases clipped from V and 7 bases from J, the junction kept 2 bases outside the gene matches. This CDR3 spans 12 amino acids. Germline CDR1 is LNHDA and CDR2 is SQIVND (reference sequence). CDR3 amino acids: CASLGLANEQFF. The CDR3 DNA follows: TGTGCCAGTCTGGGACTAGCGAATGAGCAGTTCTTC.

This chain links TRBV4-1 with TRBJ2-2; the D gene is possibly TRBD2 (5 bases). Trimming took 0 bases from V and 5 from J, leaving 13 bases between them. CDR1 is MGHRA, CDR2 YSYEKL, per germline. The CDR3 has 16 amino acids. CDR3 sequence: CASSQDAGSTTGELFF. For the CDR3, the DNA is TGCGCCAGCAGCCAAGATGCGGGTAGCACGACCGGGGAGCTGTTTTTT.

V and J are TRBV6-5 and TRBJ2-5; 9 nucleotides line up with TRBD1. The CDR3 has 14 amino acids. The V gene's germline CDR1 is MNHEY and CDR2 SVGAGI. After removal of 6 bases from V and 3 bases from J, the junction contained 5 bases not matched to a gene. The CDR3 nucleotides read TGTGCCAGCAGCTCCGGGACAGGGAAAGAGACCCAGTACTTC. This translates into CASSSGTGKETQYF.